This passage covers 20 T cell receptor beta chains from one sample sequenced in a study of post-analysis software for immune sequencing data (dated by TCRdb to the mid-2010s). No antigens are known for them. The library was generated by PCR. Sequencing relied on an Illumina HiSeq 2500. To reduce PCR and sequencing biases, unique molecular identifiers were built into the TCR beta cDNA libraries. TCRdb reanalyzed the raw reads on its own, using fastp at Q25 for trimming and MiXCR for clone calling, and kept in-frame beta chains. Rows are unified per CDR3 protein, each entry keeping the most common DNA and genes. For this sample there are hundreds of thousands of distinct CDR3 sequences; 35% to 40% appear just once. The ten biggest clones cover 4% to 5.5% of the sample. The study at large found these results: Patients showed significantly higher frequencies than controls for roughly 5 TRBV segments, among them TRBV5-6, TRBV5-1 and TRBV20-1.

The sample comprised blood. Receptors were obtained from a girl aged 5-17 years with multiple sclerosis.

In its sample, this clonotype was seen once. This rearrangement joins TRBV20-1 to TRBJ2-4, with TRBD2 as a possible D gene (6 bases). The V end was cut by 1 base, the J end by 0 bases, with 10 bases between. In germline, CDR1 is DFQATT, CDR2 SNEGSKA (reference sequence). The CDR3 is made up of 15 amino acids. CDR3 bases: TGCAGTGCTAGAGGGGACTTACTAGCCAAAAACATTCAGTACTTC. It yields the protein CSARGDLLAKNIQYF.

This clonotype is a singleton in its sample. At one end, the junction sequence differs from germline, possibly due to a read error. This chain uses TRBV5-6 with TRBJ2-2, with D perhaps matching TRBD1 or TRBD2 (5 bases each). Germline CDR1 SGHDT, CDR2 YYEEEE. This CDR3 comprises 15 residues. In DNA, the CDR3 is TGTGCCAGCAGCTTGAGCAGGGCGAACACCGGGGAGCGGTTTTTT. It specifies CASSLSRANTGERFF.

This sequence joins TRBV7-9 and TRBJ2-1; 13 bases are a match to TRBD2. Germline CDR1 and CDR2: SEHNR and FQNEAQ (reference sequence). CDR3 length equals 18 residues. V was clipped by 1 base and J by 5 bases; unmatched bases: 8. The DNA of the CDR3 is TGTGCCAGCAGCTTAGGCCCGGGACTAGCGGGAAGTGACAATGAGCAGTTCTTC. It is translated as CASSLGPGLAGSDNEQFF.

Worth noting for this clonotype: It may be a read error: a sequence one base away is much more abundant. The V call is TRBV24-1, the J call TRBJ2-3; perhaps TRBD2 as D (6 bases). CDR1 and CDR2 (germline): KGHDR, SFDVKD. The CDR3 length is 14 residues. The V gene lost 4 bases and the J gene lost 4 bases, with 11 bases spanning the gap. The CDR3 region has the DNA TGTGCCACCAGTGAGTCGGGAGTCGCAGATACGCAGTATTTT. Translated: CATSESGVADTQYF.

This clonotype was seen many times. The rearrangement links TRBV7-3 to TRBJ2-1; 7 nucleotides align to TRBD2. CDR1 and CDR2 (germline): SGHTA, FQGTGA. J was trimmed by 6 bases and V by 0 bases; bases with no gene match: 11. This CDR3 has 17 residues. The CDR3 sequence: CASSLTSALADGNEQFF. The CDR3 coding sequence is TGTGCCAGCAGCTTAACATCGGCGCTAGCGGATGGCAATGAGCAGTTCTTC. Together with reference TRBV7-3 and TRBJ2-1, the CDR3 gives the full variable domain: GAGVSQTPSNKVTEKGKYVELRCDPISGHTALYWYRQSLGQGPEFLIYFQGTGAADDSGLPNDRFFAVRPEGSVSTLKIQRTERGDSAVYLCASSLTSALADGNEQFFGPGTRLTVL.

The chain links TRBV7-8 to TRBJ2-1; D may be TRBD2 (5 bases). V dropped 2 bases and J dropped 14 bases, with 16 bases sitting between them. CDR3 length: 13 amino acids. Germline values: CDR1 SGHVS, CDR2 FQNEAQ. CDR3 residues: CASSLRLAGEKFF. The DNA of the CDR3 is TGTGCCAGCAGCTTAAGGCTAGCTGGCGAAAAGTTCTTC.

At least ten counts were recorded for this clonotype. The chain recombines TRBV5-6 with TRBJ2-3; D is undetermined. Trimming pared 1 base from V and 6 bases from J, leaving 6 bases between. This CDR3 spans 12 amino acids. The germline gives CDR1 SGHDT, CDR2 YYEEEE. The CDR3 DNA follows: TGTGCCAGCAGCTTGATCCAGGATACGCAGTATTTT. This translates into CASSLIQDTQYF.

In this sample, this clonotype turned up a few times. This clone may be a read error of a much larger clone one base away. The chain carries TRBV20-1 and TRBJ2-1; D is uncertain. The CDR3 sequence is 17 residues long. The germline V gene encodes CDR1 DFQATT and CDR2 SNEGSKA (reference sequence). V lost 0 bases and J 9 bases, leaving 24 bases between the germline ends. CDR3 amino acids: CSARDRRANPLGGEQFF. The CDR3 DNA reads TGCAGTGCTAGAGATCGACGCGCGAACCCATTAGGCGGTGAGCAGTTCTTC.

This clonotype was picked up many times. The chain employs TRBV6-1 and TRBJ2-5; 12 nucleotides line up with TRBD1. The junction had 4 bases not matched to a gene; V was cut back by 4 bases and J by 4 bases. The CDR3 extends over 15 amino acids. Germline values: CDR1 MNHNS, CDR2 SASEGT. The CDR3 DNA reads as TGTGCCAGCAGTGTAGGGGACAGGGGGCGAGAGACCCAGTACTTC. As protein: CASSVGDRGRETQYF.

This clonotype has at least ten counts. The V and J genes are TRBV5-1 and TRBJ2-5, with D tentatively TRBD1 (5 bases). The CDR3 totals 18 residues. V shed 2 bases and J shed 0 bases, with 20 bases lying between them. From germline, CDR1 is SGHRS and CDR2 YFSETQ. The CDR3 bases are TGCGCCAGCAGCTTCTCGAGCTTGCGGACATACTACCAAGAGACCCAGTACTTC. Amino acids: CASSFSSLRTYYQETQYF.

Note on this clonotype: The junction departs from germline at one end; a sequencing error may be responsible. The chain couples TRBV3-1 to TRBJ2-1; D is unclear. The germline gives CDR1 LGHDT, CDR2 YNNKEL (reference sequence). CDR3 length equals 14 residues. CDR3 loop: CASSQGTAYNGQFF. The CDR3 DNA reads TGTGCCAGCAGCCAAGGGACGGCATACAATGGGCAGTTCTTC.

The chain links TRBV20-1 to TRBJ1-2; 7 positions agree with TRBD1. Per the germline V gene, CDR1 is DFQATT and CDR2 is SNEGSKA (reference sequence). The ends lost 4 bases at V and 8 bases at J; junction bases unmatched: 10. The CDR3 is made up of 13 amino acids. The DNA of the CDR3 is TGCAGTGCTACAGGACAGGCCCGGGTGGGCTACACCTTC. It specifies CSATGQARVGYTF.

This clonotype was counted many times. The chain employs TRBV20-1 and TRBJ2-3; D gene unclear. The germline V and J ends were trimmed by 5 bases and 1 base, with 25 bases remaining between them. CDR1 is DFQATT, CDR2 SNEGSKA, per germline (reference sequence). The CDR3 runs to 18 residues. The CDR3 DNA sequence: TGCAGTGCTCCTTCCCCCGGACGGATGACCTTCGGCACAGATACGCAGTATTTT. Its protein is CSAPSPGRMTFGTDTQYF.

This clonotype appeared many times. This chain links TRBV6-5 with TRBJ1-4, with no clear D. Trimming took 6 bases from V and 6 from J, leaving 14 bases between them. This CDR3 is 14 amino acids long. The germline V gene has CDR1 MNHEY and CDR2 SVGAGI. CDR3 bases: TGTGCCAGCAGCCGGGTGGAGGCGGATGAAAAACTGTTTTTT. Its protein is CASSRVEADEKLFF.

This clonotype was recorded at least ten times. V usage is TRBV6-1 and J usage is TRBJ1-5; D uncertain. V was pared by 4 bases and J by 3 bases, with 7 bases between. The CDR3 has 13 residues. The germline gives CDR1 MNHNS, CDR2 SASEGT. CDR3 sequence: CASSVAVNQPQHF. CDR3 DNA: TGTGCCAGCAGTGTGGCCGTCAATCAGCCCCAGCATTTT.

The chain couples TRBV7-9 to TRBJ1-1, with D unresolved. V was trimmed by 7 bases and J by 3 bases, leaving 9 bases between them. The germline gives CDR1 SEHNR, CDR2 FQNEAQ (reference sequence). The CDR3 loop spans 12 amino acids. The DNA for the CDR3 is TGTGCCAGCACCGGGCGTGACACTGAAGCTTTCTTT. Protein product: CASTGRDTEAFF.

This clonotype was found a few times. A much larger clonotype is one base distant, so this may be a read error. The chain couples TRBV3-1 to TRBJ2-7, with TRBD2 matching over 11 bases. CDR1 is LGHDT, CDR2 YNNKEL, per germline (reference sequence). Trimming cost V 1 base and J 7 bases; bases outside gene matches: 15. CDR3 length: 18 residues. The CDR3 sequence: CASSQGYPASGGNNEQYF. CDR3 in DNA: TGTGCCAGCAGCCAAGGTTACCCTGCTAGCGGGGGGAACAATGAGCAGTACTTC.

This clonotype was observed at least ten times. The chain couples TRBV4-1 to TRBJ1-2; 7 nucleotides agree with TRBD1. Germline CDR1 reads MGHRA; CDR2 reads YSYEKL. The V and J ends lost 10 bases and 8 bases, in that order; junction bases with no gene match: 13. The CDR3 sequence is 13 residues long. The CDR3 loop is CATVGTGEGGYTF. CDR3 DNA: TGCGCCACCGTAGGAACAGGGGAGGGAGGCTACACCTTC.

The table lists this clonotype with a count of one. A read error is possible here, since a much larger clone lies one base away. The genes are TRBV5-1 and TRBJ2-3, with TRBD2 identical over 10 bases. Germline lookup yields CDR1 SGHRS and CDR2 YFSETQ. CDR3 length equals 17 residues. CDR3: CTSSLILSGGSTDTQYF. In nucleotides, the CDR3 is TGCACCAGCAGCTTGATTCTTAGCGGGGGGAGCACAGATACGCAGTATTTT.

This clonotype has only a few counts. The V and J genes are TRBV12-3 or TRBV12-4 and TRBJ1-1; possibly TRBD1 for D (6 bases). This CDR3 has 15 residues. V gave up 3 bases and J gave up 0 bases, with 11 bases separating them. The chain's CDR3 is CASSLGDIMNTEAFF. CDR3 coding DNA: TGTGCCAGCAGTTTGGGGGACATAATGAACACTGAAGCTTTCTTT.